Given below is one T cell receptor (beta chain) in context. As yet, its antigen is unknown. Purity exceeding 95% was reached by all sorted populations. This CDR3 has 14 residues. V shed 5 bases and J 1 base; nucleotides not matched to a gene: 4. Looked up from germline, CDR1 is SGHAT and CDR2 is FQDESV (reference sequence). These data come from a study of beta chain features in type 1 diabetes. Study as a whole: Similarity in age, gender and cell yields was seen between patients and healthy donors. Points from the study as a whole: Within each of all four CD4+ subsets, Type 1 diabetes patients had TCRB CDR3s that were moderately but significantly shorter. Whether TCRB rearrangement is influenced by HLA type was left unresolved in this analysis.

Since all of the isolated RNA was reverse transcribed, expressed TCRB transcripts were what got sequenced. This table comes from immunoSEQ multiplex PCR, and its TCRdb copy is limited to in-frame clones, with some not included. This table holds around 690,000 clones, 12% found once. The specimen sequenced was naive CD4+ T cells from blood. The receptor was isolated from a man aged 25 to 40 with type 1 diabetes. The V and J genes are TRBV11-1 and TRBJ1-1, with 7 bases matching TRBD1. CDR3 DNA sequence: TGTGCCAGCAGCCCTAGGACAGGGAACACTGAAGCTTTCTTT. Translation: CASSPRTGNTEAFF.